Each of the 18 T cell receptor beta chains below was sequenced from the same sample in a study of T cell clonality in common variable immunodeficiency (dated by TCRdb to about 2015). The library was produced with the immunoSEQ multiplex PCR assay. TCRdb carries this immuneACCESS record with in-frame sequences only. Its versions omit some clonotypes, under half of them owing to an unresolved V gene in the studies checked, with the rest unexplained. The data for this sample show some 20,000 clones, each detected more than once. The ten largest clones add up to approximately 2.6% of the sample. The paper as a whole reports these results and caveats: CVID TCRbeta sequences reportedly showed fewer deletions and N-nucleotide insertions and lacked highly modified clones with 13 or more V deletions.

No antigen has been identified for these receptors. The sequencing sample was made of peripheral blood mononuclear cells. Receptors originate from a human donor with common variable immunodeficiency.

CDR3 DNA, as far as it was read: TGTGCCTGGAGTGTGGGAAGGGGGCTTAATTCACCC. It codes for CAWSVGRGLNSP. The entire CDR3 is CAWSVGRGLNSPLHF. V and J are TRBV30 and TRBJ1-6, with TRBD1 matching 7 bases. With the read ending 3 residues before the CDR3 end, the germline J gene is used to fill in that end. With 0 bases clipped from V and 6 bases from J, the junction kept 5 bases outside the gene matches. CDR1 and CDR2 (germline): GTSNPN, SVGIG (reference sequence). There are 15 residues in the CDR3.

On this clone itself: The read terminates 3 residues ahead of where the CDR3 ends, so the germline J gene completes it. This chain connects TRBV19 to TRBJ1-5, with 7 bases matching TRBD1. J gave up 0 bases and V 7 bases, and 12 bases lay outside the gene matches. The CDR3 has 17 amino acids. The germline CDR1 and CDR2 sequences are LNHDA and SQIVND (reference sequence). The CDR3 sequence: CASIPLGGGHSNQPQHF. CDR3 bases read: TGTGCCAGTATCCCCTTGGGAGGGGGCCATAGCAATCAGCCC.

This clone was detected a few times. The CDR3 loop is CASRRPGQGYEQYF. The DNA read from the CDR3 is TGTGCCAGCAGGCGACCGGGACAGGGTTACGAG. This chain uses TRBV2 with TRBJ2-7; 9 bases agree with TRBD1. With the read ending 3 residues before the CDR3 end, the germline J gene is used to fill in that end. The CDR3 consists of 14 residues. With 6 bases clipped from V and 4 bases from J, the junction kept 7 bases outside the gene matches. The germline V gene has CDR1 SNHLY and CDR2 FYNNEI.

Only a few counts were recorded for this clone. The read ends 3 residues before the CDR3 terminus; that terminus is restored from the germline J gene. V and J are TRBV7-9 and TRBJ2-1; the D gene is possibly TRBD2 (6 bases). CDR3 size: 15 residues. Looked up from germline, CDR1 is SEHNR and CDR2 is FQNEAQ (reference sequence). V lost 6 bases and J lost 8, with 20 bases in between. CDR3 DNA, as far as it was read: TGTGCCAGCAGTCACCGGGACTGGGGTGAGCATGAG. Amino acid sequence: CASSHRDWGEHE. The entire CDR3 protein reads CASSHRDWGEHEQFF.

This clone has only a few counts. This CDR3 reads CASSNTQWGHYNEQFF. The CDR3 DNA, read in part, is TGTGCCAGTAGTAATACCCAATGGGGCCACTACAATGAG. This chain uses TRBV19 with TRBJ2-1; a weak D match, TRBD1 (5 bases). The read ends 3 residues shy of where the CDR3 ends; the end is completed using the germline J gene. Germline CDR1 is LNHDA and CDR2 is SQIVND (reference sequence). CDR3 size: 16 residues. The ends were cut back, 4 bases at V and 3 bases at J, with 16 bases in the middle.

This clone was counted a few times. The read ends 3 residues shy of where the CDR3 ends; the end is completed using the germline J gene. This chain links TRBV18 with TRBJ2-1; D remains unclear. This CDR3 contains 16 residues. The germline V gene encodes CDR1 KGHSH and CDR2 LQKENI. V shed 7 bases and J shed 0 bases, with 16 bases lying between them. Partial CDR3 DNA: TGTGCCAGCTGGTCCACAGAACCCAGCTCCTACAATGAG. Translation: CASWSTEPSSYNE. The full CDR3 protein reads CASWSTEPSSYNEQFF.

As concerns this clone: Read coverage stops 3 residues before the CDR3 terminus; the germline J gene supplies the remainder. The genes are TRBV2 and TRBJ1-5, with D tentatively TRBD1 (6 bases). CDR1 SNHLY and CDR2 FYNNEI come from the germline V gene. CDR3 size: 15 residues. V was cut by 1 base and J by 5 bases, with 12 bases left in between. CDR3 amino acids: CASSEEQGPHQPQHF. The CDR3 bases that were read are TGTGCCAGCAGTGAAGAACAGGGCCCCCATCAGCCC. Looking up the rest from reference TRBV2 and TRBJ1-5 gives the full variable domain: EPEVTQTPSHQVTQMGQEVILRCVPISNHLYFYWYRQILGQKVEFLVSFYNNEISEKSEIFDDQFSVERPDGSNFTLKIRSTKLEDSAMYFCASSEEQGPHQPQHFGDGTRLSIL.

Points on this clone: The read is 3 residues too short to cover the CDR3 end, so that end is filled in from the germline J gene. The V call is TRBV2, the J call TRBJ1-1; D possibly corresponds to TRBD1 (5 bases). CDR3 size: 14 residues. Germline V gene sequence: CDR1 SNHLY, CDR2 FYNNEI. V gave up 3 bases and J gave up 4 bases, with 12 bases separating them. The CDR3 loop reads CASSEGRGATEAFF. CDR3 bases read: TGTGCCAGCAGTGAGGGGCGAGGGGCCACTGAA.

This clone was detected a few times. Read data end 3 residues before the CDR3 end; the end is taken from the germline J gene. The genes are TRBV19 and TRBJ2-3, with D uncertain. Germline assignment: CDR1 LNHDA and CDR2 SQIVND (reference sequence). The CDR3 runs 15 residues. Trimming removed 1 base at V and 0 bases at J, with 8 bases between. The chain's CDR3 is CASSIGLSSTDTQYF. CDR3 bases read: TGTGCCAGTAGTATAGGTCTGTCTAGCACAGATACG.

This clone showed up just a few times. The read ends 3 residues before the CDR3 terminus; that terminus is restored from the germline J gene. The chain carries TRBV19 and TRBJ1-5; D is ambiguous. The CDR3 spans 16 residues. Trimming took 2 bases from V and 4 from J, leaving 15 bases between them. The germline V gene has CDR1 LNHDA and CDR2 SQIVND (reference sequence). The part of the CDR3 DNA that was read is TGTGCCAGTAGTATACAGGCCTCAATTGTAAATCAGCCC. Amino acid sequence: CASSIQASIVNQP. The complete CDR3 sequence is CASSIQASIVNQPQHF.

Of note for this clone: The CDR3 extends 3 residues past the end of the read, so its final part is completed from the germline J gene. V usage is TRBV18 and J usage is TRBJ2-5; D gene uncertain. In germline, CDR1 is KGHSH, CDR2 LQKENI. CDR3 length: 12 amino acids. V was pared by 5 bases and J by 2 bases, with 6 bases between. CDR3 bases read: TGTGCCAGCTCATGGGCGCAAGAGACC. It translates to CASSWAQET. The entire CDR3 is CASSWAQETQYF.

This clone was detected only a few times. The missing CDR3 end, 3 residues past where the read stops, is filled in from the germline J gene. V usage is TRBV18 and J usage is TRBJ1-2; D is possibly TRBD1 (5 bases). CDR3 size: 15 residues. The ends were cut back, 2 bases at V and 4 bases at J, with 14 bases in the middle. Germline V gene sequence: CDR1 KGHSH, CDR2 LQKENI. The sequenced part of the CDR3 DNA is TGTGCCAGCTCACCATCCCAGGGATGGTTCTATGGC. Its translation: CASSPSQGWFYG. The whole CDR3 reads CASSPSQGWFYGYTF. The variable domain in full, completed from reference TRBV18 and TRBJ1-2, reads NAGVMQNPRHLVRRRGQEARLRCSPMKGHSHVYWYRQLPEEGLKFMVYLQKENIIDESGMPKERFSAEFPKEGPSILRIQQVVRGDSAAYFCASSPSQGWFYGYTFGSGTRLTVV.

Turning to this clone: The read stops 3 residues short of the end of the CDR3; the missing end is completed from the germline J gene. The J gene is TRBJ2-2, the V gene TRBV18; D perhaps matches TRBD1 (5 bases). V lost 2 bases to trimming and J lost 6 bases, with 7 bases between them. Per the germline V gene, CDR1 is KGHSH and CDR2 is LQKENI. The CDR3 covers 13 residues. The CDR3 DNA, read in part, is TGTGCCAGCTCACCAGCCAGGGCCGGGGAG. Protein product: CASSPARAGE. The whole CDR3 sequence is CASSPARAGELFF.

This clone was seen more than once but under ten times. The read stops 3 residues short of the end of the CDR3; the missing end is completed from the germline J gene. This chain connects TRBV7-9 to TRBJ1-6, with 7 positions matching TRBD1. Unmatched junction bases numbered 8, after V lost 2 bases and J lost 10 bases. The CDR3 length is 15 residues. Germline V gene data show CDR1 as SEHNR and CDR2 as FQNEAQ (reference sequence). The CDR3 DNA, read in part, is TGTGCCAGCAGCTTATGGCGTCAGGGGGAGTCACCC. Its translation: CASSLWRQGESP. The CDR3 in its entirety is CASSLWRQGESPLHF.

Notes on this clone: The observed sequence ends 3 residues before the CDR3 terminus, with the missing tail filled in from the germline J gene. The chain combines TRBV2 with TRBJ1-4; TRBD1 aligns across 9 bases. The CDR3 covers 15 residues. V shed 10 bases, J shed 0 bases, and the junction held 6 bases outside the gene matches. Looked up from germline, CDR1 is SNHLY and CDR2 is FYNNEI. The CDR3 region is CATHRDRATNEKLFF. The CDR3 bases that were read are TGTGCCACCCACCGGGACAGGGCAACTAATGAAAAA.

This clone has just a few counts. Read data end 3 residues before the CDR3 end; the end is taken from the germline J gene. The chain carries TRBV19 and TRBJ2-7, with TRBD1 matching 7 bases. The CDR3 totals 14 residues. With 3 bases clipped from V and 2 bases from J, the junction kept 4 bases outside the gene matches. Germline values: CDR1 LNHDA, CDR2 SQIVND (reference sequence). Partial CDR3 DNA: TGTGCCAGTAGTATCCGACAGGGAGCCTACGAG. This gives the protein CASSIRQGAYE. The whole CDR3 sequence is CASSIRQGAYEQYF.

Comments on this clone: Read coverage stops 3 residues before the CDR3 terminus; the germline J gene supplies the remainder. The J gene is TRBJ1-6, the V gene TRBV6-2 or TRBV6-3; 7 bases agree with TRBD1. The CDR3 consists of 15 residues. Trimming took 2 bases from V and 10 from J; bases not matched to a gene: 8. The germline V gene has CDR1 MNHEY and CDR2 SVGEGT. CDR3 DNA (partial): TGTGCCAGCAGTTACGCCTCACAGGGGATGTCACCC. Translated: CASSYASQGMSP. The CDR3, in full, reads CASSYASQGMSPLHF.

On this clone: The read stops 3 residues short of the end of the CDR3; the missing end is completed from the germline J gene. This chain links TRBV6-2 or TRBV6-3 with TRBJ2-7; the D gene is possibly TRBD2 (6 bases). There are 15 residues in the CDR3. With 2 bases removed from V and 6 bases from J, the gap between germline ends came to 17 bases. Looked up from germline, CDR1 is MNHEY and CDR2 is SVGEGT. The CDR3 spells CASSYPGLPPGEQYF. The sequenced part of the CDR3 DNA is TGTGCCAGCAGTTACCCGGGACTCCCCCCGGGCGAG.